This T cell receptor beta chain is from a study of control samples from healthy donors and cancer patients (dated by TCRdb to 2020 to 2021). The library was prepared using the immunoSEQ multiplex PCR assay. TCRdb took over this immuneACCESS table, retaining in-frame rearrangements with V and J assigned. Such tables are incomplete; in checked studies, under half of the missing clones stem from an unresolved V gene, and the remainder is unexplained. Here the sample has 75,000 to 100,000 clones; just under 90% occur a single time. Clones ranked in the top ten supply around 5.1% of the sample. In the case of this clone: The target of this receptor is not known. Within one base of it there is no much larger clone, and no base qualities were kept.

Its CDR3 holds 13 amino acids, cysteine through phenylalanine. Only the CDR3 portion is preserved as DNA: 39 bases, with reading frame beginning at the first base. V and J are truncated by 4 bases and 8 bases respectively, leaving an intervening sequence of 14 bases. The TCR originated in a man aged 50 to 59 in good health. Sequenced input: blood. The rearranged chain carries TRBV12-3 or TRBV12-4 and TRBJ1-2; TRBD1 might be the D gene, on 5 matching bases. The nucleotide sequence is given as TGTGCCAGCAGTTCGACAGCAATGATGGGCTACACCTTC. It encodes CASSSTAMMGYTF.